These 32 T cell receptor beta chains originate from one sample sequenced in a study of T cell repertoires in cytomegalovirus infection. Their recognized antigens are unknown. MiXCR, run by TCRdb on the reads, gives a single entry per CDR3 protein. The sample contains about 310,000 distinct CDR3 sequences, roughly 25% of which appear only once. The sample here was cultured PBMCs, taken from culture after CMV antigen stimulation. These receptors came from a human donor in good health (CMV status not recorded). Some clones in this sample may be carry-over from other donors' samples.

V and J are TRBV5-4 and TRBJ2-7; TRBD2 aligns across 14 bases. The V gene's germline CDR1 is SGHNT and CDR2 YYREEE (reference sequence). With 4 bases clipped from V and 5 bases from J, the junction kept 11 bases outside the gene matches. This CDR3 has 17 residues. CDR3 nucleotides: TGTGCCAGCAGCCTGGGGGGACTAGCGGGAGTGAGGGACGAGCAGTACTTC. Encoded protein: CASSLGGLAGVRDEQYF.

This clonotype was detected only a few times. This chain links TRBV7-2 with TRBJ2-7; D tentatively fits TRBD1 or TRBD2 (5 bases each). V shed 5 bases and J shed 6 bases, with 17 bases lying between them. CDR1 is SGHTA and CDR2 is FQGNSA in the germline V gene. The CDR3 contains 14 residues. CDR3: CASSLLGGSGEQYF. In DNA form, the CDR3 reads TGTGCCAGCAGCCTCCTTGGGGGATCTGGCGAGCAGTACTTC. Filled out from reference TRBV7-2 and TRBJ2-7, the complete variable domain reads GAGVSQSPSNKVTEKGKDVELRCDPISGHTALYWYRQSLGQGLEFLIYFQGNSAPDKSGLPSDRFSAERTGGSVSTLTIQRTQQEDSAVYLCASSLLGGSGEQYFGPGTRLTVT.

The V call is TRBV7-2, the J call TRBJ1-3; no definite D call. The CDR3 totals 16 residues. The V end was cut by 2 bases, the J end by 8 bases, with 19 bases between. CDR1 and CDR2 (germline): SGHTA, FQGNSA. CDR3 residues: CASSLSSPLTTHTIYF. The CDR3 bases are TGTGCCAGCAGCTTATCTTCGCCACTAACGACCCACACCATATATTTT.

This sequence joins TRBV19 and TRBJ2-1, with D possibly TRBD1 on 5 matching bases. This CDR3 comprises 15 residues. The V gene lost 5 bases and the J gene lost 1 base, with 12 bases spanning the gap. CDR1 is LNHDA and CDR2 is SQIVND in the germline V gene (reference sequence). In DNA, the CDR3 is TGTGCCAGTAGTGAAGGGGCAATTTCCTACAATGAGCAGTTCTTC. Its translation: CASSEGAISYNEQFF.

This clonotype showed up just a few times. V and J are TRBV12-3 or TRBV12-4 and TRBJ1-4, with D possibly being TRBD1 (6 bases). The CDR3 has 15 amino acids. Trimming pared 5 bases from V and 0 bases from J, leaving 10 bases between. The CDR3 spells CASSGTIATNEKLFF. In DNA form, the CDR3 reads TGTGCCAGCAGTGGGACAATTGCAACTAATGAAAAACTGTTTTTT.

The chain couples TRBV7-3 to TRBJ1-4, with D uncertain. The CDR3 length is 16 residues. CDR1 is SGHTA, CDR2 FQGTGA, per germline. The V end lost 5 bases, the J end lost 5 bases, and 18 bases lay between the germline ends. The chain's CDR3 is CASSTLRQSKNEKLFF. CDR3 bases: TGTGCCAGCAGCACCCTCAGGCAGAGCAAGAATGAAAAACTGTTTTTT.

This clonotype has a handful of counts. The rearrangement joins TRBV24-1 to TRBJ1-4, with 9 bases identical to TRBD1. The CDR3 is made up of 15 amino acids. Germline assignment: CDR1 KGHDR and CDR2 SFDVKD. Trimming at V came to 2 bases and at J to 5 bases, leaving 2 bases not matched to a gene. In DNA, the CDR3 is TGTGCCACCAGTGATTCGGGGACAGGGAATGAAAAACTGTTTTTT. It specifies CATSDSGTGNEKLFF.

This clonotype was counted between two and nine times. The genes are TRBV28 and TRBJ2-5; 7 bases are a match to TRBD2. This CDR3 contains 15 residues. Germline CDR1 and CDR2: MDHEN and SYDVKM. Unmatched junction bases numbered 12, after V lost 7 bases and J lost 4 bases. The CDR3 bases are TGTGCCAGCATGGGACGGGGGAGGGACCGAGAGACCCAGTACTTC. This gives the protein CASMGRGRDRETQYF.

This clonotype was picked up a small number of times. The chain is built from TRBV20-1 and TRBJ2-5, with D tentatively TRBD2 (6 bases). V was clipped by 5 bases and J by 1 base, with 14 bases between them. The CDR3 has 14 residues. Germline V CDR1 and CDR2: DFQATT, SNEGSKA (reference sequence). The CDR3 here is CSAGGLAIQETQYF. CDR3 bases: TGCAGTGCTGGAGGGCTGGCTATCCAAGAGACCCAGTACTTC.

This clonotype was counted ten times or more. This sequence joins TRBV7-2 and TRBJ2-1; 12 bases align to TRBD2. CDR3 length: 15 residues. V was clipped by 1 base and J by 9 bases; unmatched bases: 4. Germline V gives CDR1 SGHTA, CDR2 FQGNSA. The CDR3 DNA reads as TGTGCCAGCAGCTTAGGACTAGCGGGAGACGGTGAGCAGTTCTTC. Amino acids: CASSLGLAGDGEQFF.

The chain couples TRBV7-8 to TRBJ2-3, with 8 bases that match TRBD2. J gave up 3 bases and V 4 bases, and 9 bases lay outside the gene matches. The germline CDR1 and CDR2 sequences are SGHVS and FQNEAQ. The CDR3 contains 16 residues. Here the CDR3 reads CASSSGGRANTDTQYF. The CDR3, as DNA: TGTGCCAGCAGCTCGGGGGGGAGGGCTAATACAGATACGCAGTATTTT.

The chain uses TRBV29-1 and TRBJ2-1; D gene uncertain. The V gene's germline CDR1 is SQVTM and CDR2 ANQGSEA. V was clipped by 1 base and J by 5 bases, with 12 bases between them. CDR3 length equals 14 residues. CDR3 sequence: CSVEGARWHNEQFF. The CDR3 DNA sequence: TGCAGCGTTGAAGGCGCCAGATGGCACAATGAGCAGTTCTTC.

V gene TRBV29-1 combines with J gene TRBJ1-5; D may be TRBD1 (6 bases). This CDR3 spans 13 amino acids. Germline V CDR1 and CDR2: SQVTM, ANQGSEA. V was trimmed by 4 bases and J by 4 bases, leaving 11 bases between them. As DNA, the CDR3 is TGCAGCGTTGCCGGGGGCAGTAATCAGCCCCAGCATTTT. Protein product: CSVAGGSNQPQHF. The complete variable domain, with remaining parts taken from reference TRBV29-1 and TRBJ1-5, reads SAVISQKPSRDICQRGTSLTIQCQVDSQVTMMFWYRQQPGQSLTLIATANQGSEATYESGFVIDKFPISRPNLTFSTLTVSNMSPEDSSIYLCSVAGGSNQPQHFGDGTRLSIL.

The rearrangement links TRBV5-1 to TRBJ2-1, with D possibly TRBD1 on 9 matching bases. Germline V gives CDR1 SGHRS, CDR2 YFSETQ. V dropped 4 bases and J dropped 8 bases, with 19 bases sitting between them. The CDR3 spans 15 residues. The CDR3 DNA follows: TGCGCCAGCAGCCGGGGGGGACAGGGCGAGGATGAGCAGTTCTTC. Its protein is CASSRGGQGEDEQFF.

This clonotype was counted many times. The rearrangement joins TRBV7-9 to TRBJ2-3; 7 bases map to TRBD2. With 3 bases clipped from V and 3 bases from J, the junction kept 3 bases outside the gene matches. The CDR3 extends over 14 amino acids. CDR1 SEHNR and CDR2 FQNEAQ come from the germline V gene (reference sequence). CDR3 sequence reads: CASSFGGSTDTQYF. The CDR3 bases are TGTGCCAGCAGCTTCGGCGGGAGTACAGATACGCAGTATTTT.

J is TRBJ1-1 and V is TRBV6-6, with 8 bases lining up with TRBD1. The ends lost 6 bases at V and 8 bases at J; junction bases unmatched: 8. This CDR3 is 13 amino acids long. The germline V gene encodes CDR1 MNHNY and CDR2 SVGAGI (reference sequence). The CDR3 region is CASSSPRDREAFF. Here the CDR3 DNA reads TGTGCCAGCAGCTCACCCCGGGACAGGGAAGCTTTCTTT.

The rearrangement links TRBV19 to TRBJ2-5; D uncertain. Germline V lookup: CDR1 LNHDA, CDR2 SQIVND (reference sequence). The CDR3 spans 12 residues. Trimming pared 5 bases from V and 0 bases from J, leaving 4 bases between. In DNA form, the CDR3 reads TGTGCCAGTAGTGCCTACCAAGAGACCCAGTACTTC. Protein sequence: CASSAYQETQYF.

The CDR3 sequence is CASSQGRLAGVSEQFF. The CDR3 DNA follows: TGTGCCAGCAGCCAAGGGAGGCTAGCGGGAGTTTCTGAGCAGTTCTTC. The chain employs TRBV14 and TRBJ2-1, with 10 bases aligning to TRBD2. CDR3 length: 16 residues. Trimming removed 1 base from V and 9 bases from J; junction bases left unmatched: 9. The germline CDR1 and CDR2 sequences are SGHDN and FVKESK.

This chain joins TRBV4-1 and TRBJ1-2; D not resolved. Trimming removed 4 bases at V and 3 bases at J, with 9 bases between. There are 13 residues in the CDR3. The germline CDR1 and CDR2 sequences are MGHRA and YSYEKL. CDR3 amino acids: CASSPVGYYGYTF. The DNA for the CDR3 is TGCGCCAGCAGCCCAGTCGGATACTATGGCTACACCTTC.

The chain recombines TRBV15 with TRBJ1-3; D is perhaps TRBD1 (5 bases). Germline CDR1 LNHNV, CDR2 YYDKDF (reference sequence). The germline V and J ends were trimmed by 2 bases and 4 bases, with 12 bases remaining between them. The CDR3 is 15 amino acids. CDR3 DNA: TGTGCCACCAGCAGACCGACGGGGCGAGGAAACACCATATATTTT. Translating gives CATSRPTGRGNTIYF.

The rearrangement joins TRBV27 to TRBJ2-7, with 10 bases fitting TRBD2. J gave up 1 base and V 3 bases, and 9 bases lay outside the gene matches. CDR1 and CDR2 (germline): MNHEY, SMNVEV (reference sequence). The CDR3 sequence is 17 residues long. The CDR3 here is CASSFQREGLKSYEQYV. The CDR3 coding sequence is TGTGCCAGCAGTTTCCAGCGGGAGGGCCTAAAGTCCTACGAGCAGTACGTC.

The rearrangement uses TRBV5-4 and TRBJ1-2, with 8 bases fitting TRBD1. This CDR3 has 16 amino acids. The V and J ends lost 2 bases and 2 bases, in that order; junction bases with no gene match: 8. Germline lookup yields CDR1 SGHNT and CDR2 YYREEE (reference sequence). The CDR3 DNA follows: TGTGCCAGCAGCTTAGATGGACAGGGAGGGAACTATGGCTACACCTTC. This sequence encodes CASSLDGQGGNYGYTF.

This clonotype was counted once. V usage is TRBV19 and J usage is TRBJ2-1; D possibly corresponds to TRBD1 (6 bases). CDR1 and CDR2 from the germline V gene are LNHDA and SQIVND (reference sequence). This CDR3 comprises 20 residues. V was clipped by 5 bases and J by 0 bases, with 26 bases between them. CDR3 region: CASSPPSRDTGRSSYNEQFF. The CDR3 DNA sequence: TGTGCCAGTAGTCCCCCTTCCCGGGACACCGGTCGGAGCTCCTACAATGAGCAGTTCTTC.

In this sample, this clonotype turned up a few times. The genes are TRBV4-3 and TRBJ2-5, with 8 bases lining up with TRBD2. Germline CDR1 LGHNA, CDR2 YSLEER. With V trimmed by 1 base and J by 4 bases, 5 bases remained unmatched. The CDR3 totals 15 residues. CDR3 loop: CASSQVPGGGETQYF. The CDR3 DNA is TGCGCCAGCAGCCAAGTGCCGGGAGGGGGAGAGACCCAGTACTTC.

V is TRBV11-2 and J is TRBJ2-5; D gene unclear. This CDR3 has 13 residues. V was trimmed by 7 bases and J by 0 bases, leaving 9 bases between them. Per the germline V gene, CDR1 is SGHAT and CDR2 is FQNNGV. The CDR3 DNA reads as TGTGCCAGCATCAGCGAGTACCAAGAGACCCAGTACTTC. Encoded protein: CASISEYQETQYF.

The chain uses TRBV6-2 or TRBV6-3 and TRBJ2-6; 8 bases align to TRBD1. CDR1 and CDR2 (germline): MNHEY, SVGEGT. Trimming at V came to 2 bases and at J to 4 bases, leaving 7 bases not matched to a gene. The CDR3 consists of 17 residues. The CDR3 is CASSYLTGAPGANVLTF. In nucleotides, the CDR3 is TGTGCCAGCAGTTACCTGACAGGGGCCCCCGGGGCCAACGTCCTGACTTTC.

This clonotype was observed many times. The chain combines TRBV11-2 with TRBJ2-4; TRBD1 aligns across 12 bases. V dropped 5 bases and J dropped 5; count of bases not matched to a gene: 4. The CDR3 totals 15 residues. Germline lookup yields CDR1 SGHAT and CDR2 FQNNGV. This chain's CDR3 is CASSRDRGLQNIQYF. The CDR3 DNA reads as TGTGCCAGCAGCAGGGACAGGGGGCTTCAAAACATTCAGTACTTC.

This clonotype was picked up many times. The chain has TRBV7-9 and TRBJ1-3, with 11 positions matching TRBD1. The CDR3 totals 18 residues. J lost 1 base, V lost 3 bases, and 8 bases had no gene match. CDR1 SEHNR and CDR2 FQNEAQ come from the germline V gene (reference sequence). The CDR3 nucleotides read TGTGCCAGCAGCTTCGGACAGGGGGCGAGGAGATCTGGAAACACCATATATTTT. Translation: CASSFGQGARRSGNTIYF.

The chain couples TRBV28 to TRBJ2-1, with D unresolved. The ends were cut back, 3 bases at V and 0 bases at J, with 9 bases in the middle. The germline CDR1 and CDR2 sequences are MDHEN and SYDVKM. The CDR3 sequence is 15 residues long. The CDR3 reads CASSLRRSSYNEQFF. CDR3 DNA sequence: TGTGCCAGCAGTTTGAGACGGAGCTCCTACAATGAGCAGTTCTTC.

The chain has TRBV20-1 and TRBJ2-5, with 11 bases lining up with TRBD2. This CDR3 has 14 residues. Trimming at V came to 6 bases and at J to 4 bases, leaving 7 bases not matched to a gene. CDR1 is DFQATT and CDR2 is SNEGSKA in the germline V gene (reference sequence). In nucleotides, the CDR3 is TGCAGTGCCCAGGTGGGGACTAGCGGAGAGACCCAGTACTTC. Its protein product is CSAQVGTSGETQYF.

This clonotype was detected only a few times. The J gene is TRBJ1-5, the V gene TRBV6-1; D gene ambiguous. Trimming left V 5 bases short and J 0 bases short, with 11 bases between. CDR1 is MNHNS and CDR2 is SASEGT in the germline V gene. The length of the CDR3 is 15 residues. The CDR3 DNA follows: TGTGCCAGCAGTCGCGCGGCGAGTAGCAATCAGCCCCAGCATTTT. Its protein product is CASSRAASSNQPQHF.

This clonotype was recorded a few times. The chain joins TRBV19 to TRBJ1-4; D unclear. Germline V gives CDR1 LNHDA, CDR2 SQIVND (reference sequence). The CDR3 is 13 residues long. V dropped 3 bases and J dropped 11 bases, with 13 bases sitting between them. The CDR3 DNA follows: TGTGCCAGTAGTATTCAGACAATACGGAAACTGTTTTTT. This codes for CASSIQTIRKLFF.